This T cell receptor beta chain was obtained from a study of beta chain features in type 1 diabetes. About the research overall: Patients looked much like healthy donors when it came to age, gender and cell yields. Sorted cells, some 110,000,000 in number, were examined across all samples.

In regard to this clone: The antigen is not known.

Overall study results and limits: Equally in patients and controls, PCR might preferentially amplify shorter templates.

A CD45RO/CCR7/CD25/CD127/CD95/CD27 panel sorted naive, central memory, regulatory and stem cell-like memory CD4+ cells. Every isolated RNA sample was fully reverse transcribed, so sequencing captured expressed TCRB transcripts. Libraries were prepared by immunoSEQ multiplex PCR; TCRdb keeps only in-frame clonotypes and omits some of them. The profile shows under 250,000 clones, 25% to 35% of them singletons. The sample taken for sequencing was central memory CD4+ T cells from blood. The TCR was taken from a man under 40 in good health.

This CDR3 is CASSLGLAEDTQYF. CDR3 bases: TGCGCCAGCAGCTTGGGACTAGCGGAAGATACGCAGTATTTT. J is TRBJ2-3 and V is TRBV5-1, with 9 bases aligning to TRBD2. The ends lost 0 bases at V and 5 bases at J; junction bases unmatched: 1. The CDR3 spans 14 residues. Germline V gene data show CDR1 as SGHRS and CDR2 as YFSETQ.